This entry features one T cell receptor beta chain sequence. Its antigen is unidentified. After constant-region reverse-primer amplification, full-length variable regions underwent semi-nested PCR with Nested Universal Primer A. A single record per CDR3 protein comes from TCRdb applying MiXCR to the 5' RACE reads. Of about 10,000 distinct CDR3 sequences in the sample, roughly half were seen once. The V and J ends lost 6 bases and 2 bases respectively, with 14 bases between them. Germline V CDR1 and CDR2: SQVTM, ANQGSEA. This CDR3 spans 13 amino acids. Cells sorted as Tregs were CD4+, CD25+ and CD127-/low. Findings of the study overall: The TCR gene usage of tumor memory CD4+ T cells clustered together with blood and lymph node memory CD4+ cells and with lymph node naive CD4+ cells. Tumor Tregs overlapped most with tumor, then blood, naive CD4+ cells.

The gene calls are TRBV29-1 and TRBJ2-7, with D possibly matching TRBD1 (6 bases). The clonotype was recovered from a female donor with breast cancer. Sequenced material: Tregs sorted from a lymph node. DNA of the CDR3: TGCAGCGTCGCCCCCAGGGGCGCCTACGAGCAGTACTTC. The encoded protein is CSVAPRGAYEQYF.